This TCR beta chain was sequenced for a study of response to subunit inactivated influenza vaccine. This clonotype was counted ten times or more. Its antigen remains unknown. Study outcomes and limitations: Authors suggested seasonal influenza vaccinations each recruit few new T cells.

TCRdb analysed the RT-PCR reads with MiXCR anew, one entry per CDR3 protein. The data contain hundreds of thousands of distinct CDR3 sequences, 9.5% to 15% of them singletons. This specimen was non-naive T cells sorted from PBMCs, taken approximately 15 days before vaccination. The clonotype comes from a man in his forties or fifties who received an inactivated influenza vaccine.

CDR3 loop: CASSQDSSNQPQHF. The CDR3 region has the DNA TGTGCCAGCAGCCAGGACAGTAGCAATCAGCCCCAGCATTTT. The genes are TRBV7-9 and TRBJ1-5; D is perhaps TRBD1 (6 bases). The V gene lost 5 bases and the J gene lost 0 bases, with 8 bases spanning the gap. Germline CDR1 is SEHNR and CDR2 is FQNEAQ (reference sequence). The CDR3 runs to 14 residues.